What follows are 26 T cell receptor beta chains derived from one specimen sequenced in a study of OX40 agonist ivuxolimab in advanced cancers. Assay: immunoSEQ multiplex PCR; the TCRdb copy retains only in-frame clones and omits some. The table includes 28,000 or so clones, 88% detected once. The starting material was CD4+ or CD8+ T cells sorted from blood, obtained in a trial of the OX40 agonist ivuxolimab. The receptor set was obtained from an adult with an advanced solid tumor such as melanoma, head and neck, liver or kidney cancer.

The gene calls are TRBV27 and TRBJ1-1, with no clear D. Germline lookup yields CDR1 MNHEY and CDR2 SMNVEV (reference sequence). The CDR3 length is 14 residues. V dropped 5 bases and J dropped 1 base, with 11 bases sitting between them. CDR3 coding DNA: TGTGCCAGCAGTGAAGGAGGAGGGAACACTGAAGCTTTCTTT. This translates into CASSEGGGNTEAFF.

This clone was found once. The rearrangement links TRBV28 to TRBJ1-1, with D perhaps TRBD1 (6 bases). Germline V gene lookup returns CDR1 MDHEN and CDR2 SYDVKM. V shed 2 bases and J shed 3 bases, with 13 bases lying between them. The length of the CDR3 is 15 residues. CDR3 nucleotides: TGTGCCAGCAGTTTAAGTGGACAGTCGTACACTGAAGCTTTCTTT. Translation gives CASSLSGQSYTEAFF.

This chain connects TRBV28 to TRBJ2-5; TRBD1 matches 7 bases. Losses at the gene ends were 6 bases for V and 3 bases for J; bases not matched to a gene: 10. This CDR3 contains 15 residues. Germline values: CDR1 MDHEN, CDR2 SYDVKM. This CDR3 reads CASRPQGVFKETQYF. The CDR3 region has the DNA TGTGCCAGCAGACCCCAGGGGGTCTTTAAAGAGACCCAGTACTTC.

V is TRBV7-8 and J is TRBJ2-1, with D uncertain. Germline assignment: CDR1 SGHVS and CDR2 FQNEAQ. CDR3 size: 15 residues. V lost 1 base, J lost 7 bases, and 14 bases lay in between. The DNA for the CDR3 is TGTGCCAGCAGCTTAGGTCCTCTCGCAGTGAATGAGCAGTTCTTC. Translating gives CASSLGPLAVNEQFF.

This sequence joins TRBV14 and TRBJ2-2, with a possible D match to TRBD1 (5 bases). The germline V gene encodes CDR1 SGHDN and CDR2 FVKESK. The CDR3 consists of 17 residues. Trimming left V 1 base short and J 0 bases short, with 12 bases between. The CDR3 loop reads CASSQVWAGPNTGELFF. DNA of the CDR3: TGTGCCAGCAGCCAAGTGTGGGCAGGGCCGAACACCGGGGAGCTGTTTTTT.

With respect to this clone: Relative to the germline gene, one junction end is altered; a read error may explain this. Other DNA sequences in this specimen translate into the identical CDR3. The rearrangement links TRBV2 to TRBJ2-5; no clear D gene. Germline V lookup: CDR1 SNHLY, CDR2 FYNNEI. The CDR3 has 10 residues. The chain's CDR3 is CASSEETQYF. The CDR3 DNA reads TGTGCCAGCAGCGAAGAGACCCAGTACTTC.

This clone was observed a handful of times. The chain joins TRBV5-6 to TRBJ2-1; D is ambiguous. Trimming took 0 bases from V and 15 from J, leaving 10 bases between them. Per the germline V gene, CDR1 is SGHDT and CDR2 is YYEEEE. The CDR3 runs 11 residues. CDR3 DNA sequence: TGTGCCAGCAGCTTGGGGGGATCCCCGTTCTTC. This sequence encodes CASSLGGSPFF.

J is TRBJ1-5 and V is TRBV7-9; TRBD1 matches 11 bases. Germline V gene data show CDR1 as SEHNR and CDR2 as FQNEAQ (reference sequence). J lost 6 bases, V lost 5 bases, and 3 bases had no gene match. This CDR3 contains 14 residues. Written as DNA, the CDR3 is TGTGCCAGCAGCCACGGACAGGGGGCTCAGCCCCAGCATTTT. The encoded protein is CASSHGQGAQPQHF.

The rearrangement joins TRBV7-9 to TRBJ2-1; TRBD2 matches 8 bases. Per the germline V gene, CDR1 is SEHNR and CDR2 is FQNEAQ (reference sequence). This CDR3 is 18 amino acids long. Trimming removed 4 bases from V and 2 bases from J; junction bases left unmatched: 13. The CDR3 region is CASSSPRGGRRTYNEQFF. The CDR3 DNA reads as TGTGCCAGCAGCTCACCCCGTGGCGGGAGGCGTACCTACAATGAGCAGTTCTTC.

The CDR3 is CASSSGGLVRQFF. DNA of the CDR3: TGTGCCAGCAGCTCAGGGGGGCTCGTGAGGCAGTTCTTC. The chain combines TRBV7-6 with TRBJ2-1, with TRBD1 as a possible D gene (7 bases). Germline V gene lookup returns CDR1 SGHVS and CDR2 FNYEAQ. The CDR3 covers 13 residues. V shed 4 bases and J shed 12 bases, with 16 bases lying between them.

The rearrangement joins TRBV4-1 to TRBJ2-3; tentative D call: TRBD2 (5 bases). The V gene's germline CDR1 is MGHRA and CDR2 YSYEKL. The CDR3 length is 17 residues. Deletions cut 1 base from V and 2 bases from J, with 16 bases between. CDR3 nucleotide sequence: TGCGCCAGCAGCCAAGTCACACAGCGGATAAACACAGATACGCAGTATTTT. Its protein product is CASSQVTQRINTDTQYF.

Points on this clone: This may be a read error: a much more frequent sequence differs by one nucleotide. The chain employs TRBV6-4 and TRBJ1-2; D is undetermined. Trimming stripped 3 bases from V and 7 bases from J, with 6 bases between. CDR3 size: 11 residues. Germline CDR1 and CDR2: MRHNA and SNTAGT. The CDR3 sequence is CASSEASGYTF. The DNA for the CDR3 is TGTGCCAGCAGTGAAGCGTCTGGCTACACCTTC.

The V call is TRBV4-3, the J call TRBJ2-1, with 11 bases fitting TRBD1. The J segment lost 4 bases and the V segment lost 1 base, leaving 3 bases of the junction unmatched. Per germline, CDR1 LGHNA and CDR2 YSLEER. This CDR3 has 16 residues. The chain's CDR3 is CASSQVGTGGYNEQFF. The CDR3 DNA reads TGCGCCAGCAGCCAAGTTGGGACAGGGGGATACAATGAGCAGTTCTTC.

The chain employs TRBV15 and TRBJ2-7; D assignment may be TRBD1 or TRBD2 (5 bases each). Germline values: CDR1 LNHNV, CDR2 YYDKDF (reference sequence). V lost 2 bases and J 2 bases, leaving 13 bases between the germline ends. The CDR3 sequence is 15 residues long. The CDR3 DNA sequence: TGTGCCACCAGCAGAACCGGGACGGACCCCTACGAGCAGTACTTC. This gives the protein CATSRTGTDPYEQYF.

The rearrangement joins TRBV9 to TRBJ1-3; no firm D call. The CDR3 has 14 amino acids. The V gene lost 0 bases and the J gene lost 0 bases, with 4 bases spanning the gap. Germline V gives CDR1 SGDLS, CDR2 YYNGEE. The CDR3, as DNA: TGTGCCAGCAGCGTAGATCTCTCTGGAAACACCATATATTTT. This encodes CASSVDLSGNTIYF.

Comments on this clone: Other DNA sequences in this specimen translate into the identical CDR3. The chain couples TRBV6-5 to TRBJ1-1; D possibly corresponds to TRBD1 (5 bases). Germline V gene data show CDR1 as MNHEY and CDR2 as SVGAGI. V was trimmed by 2 bases and J by 0 bases, leaving 7 bases between them. The CDR3 is 14 residues long. CDR3 nucleotides: TGTGCCAGCAGTTACGGGGGGTTGAACACTGAAGCTTTCTTT. This encodes CASSYGGLNTEAFF.

J is TRBJ2-3 and V is TRBV7-3; D gene unclear. Trimming stripped 2 bases from V and 4 bases from J, with 7 bases between. Germline CDR1 reads SGHTA; CDR2 reads FQGTGA. There are 13 residues in the CDR3. The CDR3 loop reads CASSLAGPDTQYF. The CDR3 nucleotides are TGTGCCAGCAGCTTAGCAGGTCCAGATACGCAGTATTTT.

The chain couples TRBV28 to TRBJ2-7; 7 nucleotides match TRBD2. With 3 bases clipped from V and 5 bases from J, the junction kept 16 bases outside the gene matches. Per germline, CDR1 MDHEN and CDR2 SYDVKM. This CDR3 has 17 residues. CDR3 nucleotides: TGTGCCAGCAGTTTTAGTCCCCGGGGGAGGGGATACCACGAGCAGTACTTC. Encoded protein: CASSFSPRGRGYHEQYF.

This rearrangement joins TRBV7-9 to TRBJ1-1; D ambiguous. The germline V and J ends were trimmed by 5 bases and 3 bases, with 10 bases remaining between them. Germline values: CDR1 SEHNR, CDR2 FQNEAQ (reference sequence). This CDR3 comprises 13 residues. The CDR3 spells CASSAGSYTEAFF. For the CDR3, the DNA is TGTGCCAGCAGCGCCGGAAGTTACACTGAAGCTTTCTTT. Full variable domain (outside the CDR3, taken from reference TRBV7-9 and TRBJ1-1): DTGVSQNPRHKITKRGQNVTFRCDPISEHNRLYWYRQTLGQGPEFLTYFQNEAQLEKSRLLSDRFSAERPKGSFSTLEIQRTEQGDSAMYLCASSAGSYTEAFFGQGTRLTVV.

The chain has TRBV6-4 and TRBJ1-5; the match to TRBD1 covers 8 bases. Losses at the gene ends were 3 bases for V and 6 bases for J; bases not matched to a gene: 4. The V gene's germline CDR1 is MRHNA and CDR2 SNTAGT. The CDR3 has 14 amino acids. The CDR3 nucleotides read TGTGCCAGCAGTGAGACAGGGGAGGGTCAGCCCCAGCATTTT. This gives the protein CASSETGEGQPQHF.

This chain joins TRBV5-1 and TRBJ2-4, with 12 bases identical to TRBD2. The CDR3 length is 15 residues. V gave up 2 bases and J gave up 7 bases; unmatched junction bases: 4. Germline V gene sequence: CDR1 SGHRS, CDR2 YFSETQ. CDR3 nucleotides: TGCGCCAGCAGCTTACTAGCGGGAGGTGGGAACATTCAGTACTTC. It is translated as CASSLLAGGGNIQYF.

The chain joins TRBV10-1 to TRBJ1-1, with a weak D call TRBD1 (6 bases). Germline values: CDR1 WNHNN, CDR2 SYGVQD (reference sequence). The V gene lost 0 bases and the J gene lost 4 bases, with 12 bases spanning the gap. This CDR3 is built from 15 residues. The CDR3 sequence: CASSESPGALTEAFF. CDR3 DNA: TGCGCCAGCAGTGAGTCCCCGGGGGCTCTCACTGAAGCTTTCTTT.

The rearrangement links TRBV9 to TRBJ2-6; D unresolved. Germline lookup yields CDR1 SGDLS and CDR2 YYNGEE. This CDR3 comprises 14 residues. The V gene lost 5 bases and the J gene lost 0 bases, with 6 bases spanning the gap. The CDR3 spells CASRRGSGANVLTF. The CDR3 DNA is TGTGCCAGCAGGAGAGGCTCTGGGGCCAACGTCCTGACTTTC.

The chain joins TRBV5-1 to TRBJ2-7; the D gene is possibly TRBD2 (5 bases). The V gene's germline CDR1 is SGHRS and CDR2 YFSETQ. V lost 2 bases, J lost 5 bases, and 14 bases lay in between. The length of the CDR3 is 14 residues. The CDR3 loop reads CASSLGLAGDEQYF. In DNA form, the CDR3 reads TGCGCCAGCAGCTTAGGGTTGGCCGGGGACGAGCAGTACTTC.

The chain combines TRBV7-9 with TRBJ2-7; a weak D match, TRBD1 (5 bases). The V gene's germline CDR1 is SEHNR and CDR2 FQNEAQ (reference sequence). The CDR3 sequence is 13 residues long. V was shortened by 4 bases and J by 4 bases, with 11 bases between the two germline ends. In nucleotides, the CDR3 is TGTGCCAGCAGCTCATACAGGAGTTACGAGCAGTACTTC. Its protein product is CASSSYRSYEQYF.

This sequence joins TRBV4-3 and TRBJ2-1; unclear D gene. The CDR3 extends over 16 amino acids. Germline values: CDR1 LGHNA, CDR2 YSLEER. Trimming shortened V by 0 bases and J by 0 bases, and 9 bases separated the two germline ends. This chain's CDR3 is CASSQDTEPSYNEQFF. The DNA of the CDR3 is TGCGCCAGCAGCCAAGACACAGAGCCCTCCTACAATGAGCAGTTCTTC.